Below, 7 T cell receptor beta chains from the same sample are listed, as sequenced in a study of cytomegalovirus exposure and HLA in healthy donors. Primers: 60 Vbeta forward and 13 Jbeta reverse. Sequencing used immunoSEQ multiplex PCR; TCRdb keeps in-frame clones, though not all of them. The table includes 100,000 or so clones, around 75% detected once. The sample consisted of PBMCs. These receptors were obtained from a man younger than 40 in good health and CMV-seronegative.

This sequence joins TRBV7-9 and TRBJ1-6; D not certain. The CDR3 runs 14 residues. Germline V gene lookup returns CDR1 SEHNR and CDR2 FQNEAQ (reference sequence). Trimming left V 6 bases short and J 6 bases short, with 12 bases between. CDR3 residues: CASRDMGSNSPLHF. The CDR3, as DNA: TGTGCCAGCAGGGATATGGGGAGTAATTCACCCCTCCACTTT.

This clone was picked up one time. This chain connects TRBV30 to TRBJ1-4; D call uncertain. The V gene's germline CDR1 is GTSNPN and CDR2 SVGIG (reference sequence). V lost 0 bases to trimming and J lost 5 bases, with 7 bases between them. CDR3 length equals 13 residues. The CDR3 here is CAWSVSLNEKLFF. Written as DNA, the CDR3 is TGTGCCTGGAGTGTTAGTTTAAATGAAAAACTGTTTTTT.

V gene TRBV7-7 combines with J gene TRBJ2-7; TRBD2 matches 11 bases. The CDR3 has 17 amino acids. Germline loops: CDR1 SSHAT, CDR2 FNYEAQ (reference sequence). J lost 7 bases, V lost 5 bases, and 16 bases had no gene match. The CDR3 reads CASSPESYSGRAGEQYF. The CDR3 nucleotides are TGTGCCAGCAGCCCCGAGTCTTATAGCGGGAGGGCTGGGGAGCAGTACTTC. Combining the CDR3 with reference TRBV7-7 and TRBJ2-7 gives the whole variable domain GAGVSQSPRYKVTKRGQDVTLRCDPISSHATLYWYQQALGQGPEFLTYFNYEAQPDKSGLPSDRFSAERPEGSISTLTIQRTEQRDSAMYRCASSPESYSGRAGEQYFGPGTRLTVT.

The chain uses TRBV6-1 and TRBJ2-5, with 8 bases fitting TRBD1. The J call may be wrong; the DNA end is better matched by TRBJ2-7. Germline V lookup: CDR1 MNHNS, CDR2 SASEGT. The CDR3 has 14 amino acids. The CDR3 sequence: CASSEGTGNPEQYF. CDR3 nucleotide sequence: TGTGCCAGCAGTGAAGGGACAGGGAATCCCGAGCAGTACTTC.

The DNA for the CDR3 is TGTGCCAGCAGTTACTCCGGGACAGGGGAAGCTTTCTTT. This gives the protein CASSYSGTGEAFF. This chain connects TRBV6-5 to TRBJ1-1; 9 bases are a match to TRBD1. The CDR3 covers 13 residues. Germline CDR1 MNHEY, CDR2 SVGAGI. V trimming: 0 bases; J trimming: 8 bases; junction bases outside the gene matches: 1.

The V and J genes are TRBV7-9 and TRBJ1-4; TRBD1 is a possible D gene (6 bases). V lost 6 bases and J 12 bases, leaving 26 bases between the germline ends. The germline V gene encodes CDR1 SEHNR and CDR2 FQNEAQ (reference sequence). The CDR3 consists of 16 residues. The CDR3 loop reads CASRKSGQIGPGELFF. The CDR3 nucleotides are TGTGCCAGCAGAAAATCAGGACAGATAGGGCCAGGGGAACTGTTTTTT.

This chain links TRBV10-2 with TRBJ2-5; unclear D gene. Per the germline V gene, CDR1 is WSHSY and CDR2 is SAAADI. The V end lost 2 bases, the J end lost 3 bases, and 4 bases lay between the germline ends. There are 12 residues in the CDR3. CDR3 region: CASSEQKETQYF. As DNA, the CDR3 is TGCGCCAGCAGTGAGCAAAAAGAGACCCAGTACTTC.